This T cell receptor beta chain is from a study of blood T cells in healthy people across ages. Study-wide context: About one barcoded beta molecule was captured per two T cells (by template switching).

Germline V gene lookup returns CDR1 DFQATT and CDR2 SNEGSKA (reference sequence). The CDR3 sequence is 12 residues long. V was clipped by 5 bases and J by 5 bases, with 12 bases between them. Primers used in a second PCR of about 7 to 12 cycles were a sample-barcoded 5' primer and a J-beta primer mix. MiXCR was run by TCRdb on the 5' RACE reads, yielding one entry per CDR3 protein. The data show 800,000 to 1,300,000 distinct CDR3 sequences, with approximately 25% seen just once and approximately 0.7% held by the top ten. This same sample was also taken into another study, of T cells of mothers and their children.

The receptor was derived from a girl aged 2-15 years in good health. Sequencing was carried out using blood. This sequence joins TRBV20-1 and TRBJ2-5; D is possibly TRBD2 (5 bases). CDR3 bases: TGCAGTGCTTTACTAGGTGGGGAGACCCAGTACTTC. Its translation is CSALLGGETQYF.